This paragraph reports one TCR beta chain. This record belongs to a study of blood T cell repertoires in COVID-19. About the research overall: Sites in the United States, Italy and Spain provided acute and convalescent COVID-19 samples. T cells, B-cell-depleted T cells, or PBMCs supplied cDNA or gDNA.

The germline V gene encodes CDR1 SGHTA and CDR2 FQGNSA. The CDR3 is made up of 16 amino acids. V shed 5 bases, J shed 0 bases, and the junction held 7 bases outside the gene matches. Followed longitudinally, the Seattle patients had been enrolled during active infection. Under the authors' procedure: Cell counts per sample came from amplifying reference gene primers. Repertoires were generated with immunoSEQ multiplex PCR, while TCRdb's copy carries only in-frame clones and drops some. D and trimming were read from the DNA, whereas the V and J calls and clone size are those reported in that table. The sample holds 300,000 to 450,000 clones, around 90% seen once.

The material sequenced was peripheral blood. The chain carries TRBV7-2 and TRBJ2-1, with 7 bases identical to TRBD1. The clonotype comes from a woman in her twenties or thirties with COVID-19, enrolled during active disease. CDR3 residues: CASSARQGSSYNEQFF. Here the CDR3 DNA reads TGTGCCAGCAGCGCGAGACAGGGCAGCTCCTACAATGAGCAGTTCTTC.